This T cell receptor beta chain was captured in a study of Tregs in tolerant kidney transplant recipients. The overall study: Related graft donors supplied nonmyeloablative bone marrow transplants, and mixed chimerism was transient.

Notes on this clone: Its antigen is unidentified.

The CDR3 has 15 amino acids. V gave up 5 bases and J gave up 1 base; unmatched junction bases: 7. CDR1 is SGHAT, CDR2 FQDESV, per germline (reference sequence). Unstimulated regulatory T cells (CD4+CD25+CD127-), CD4+CD25- non-regulatory cells, CD4 and CD8 cells were FACS-sorted from thawed PBMCs. Only in-frame clones appear in the TCRdb table, and some are missing; sequencing was by immunoSEQ multiplex PCR. The sample has roughly 66,000 clones, roughly 92% seen once. Study-level results: Changing PCR primers prevented nucleotide comparison between some patients' samples.

This chain uses TRBV11-1 with TRBJ1-1; 7 bases align to TRBD1. Here the sequenced sample was CD8+ T cells from blood, taken before the transplant. The receptor comes from a human donor who received a combined kidney and bone marrow transplant. CDR3 DNA: TGTGCCAGCAGCCCTATCGGGACAGAGAACACTGAAGCTTTCTTT. Translation gives CASSPIGTENTEAFF.